This TCR beta chain originates from a study of beta chain features in type 1 diabetes (dated by TCRdb to about 2018). In the study overall: No differences in mean age, gender distribution, total cell number or subset yield were found between patients and healthy donors. Across all samples, some 99 million sorted cells were examined, and cell number per subset correlated strongly with RNA yield. In the study, TCRB repertoires of sorted circulating CD4+ T cell subsets from recently diagnosed type 1 diabetes patients were compared with those of matched healthy donors. Regulatory and stem cell-like memory subsets were obtained from only 8 patients and roughly eight healthy donors, while naive and central memory subsets were obtained from all 30 or so donors.

Note on this clone: Which antigen it targets is not known. Base quality data are lacking; no much larger clone is found one base away. The sample holds other DNA sequences that translate to the same CDR3.

Results and caveats for the whole study, not just this receptor: In all four CD4+ subsets, TCRB CDR3 length was moderately but significantly shorter in type 1 diabetes patients. Naive, central memory and regulatory TCRB repertoires appeared more similar among patients than among healthy donors. Because cDNA was sequenced instead of genomic DNA, highly expressing activated cells could be over-represented, though the groups showed no difference in activation or CD3 levels. At VDJ recombination sites, patients with type 1 diabetes made fewer insertions and deleted more nucleotides, a pattern implying thymic rearrangement abnormalities. Only small numbers of individuals were included in the HLA sub-analyses, which left unresolved whether HLA type had any influence on TCRB rearrangement. PCR may preferentially amplify shorter templates, but because patient and control samples were amplified and corrected together, any resulting skew would affect both groups equally.

Each donor gave one peripheral blood draw, approximately 0.11 L on average, collected into heparinised tubes. A BD FACSAria II was used to sort naive, central memory, regulatory and stem cell-like memory CD4+ T cells with a panel that included CD45RO, CCR7, CD25, CD127, CD95 and CD27. Every sorted population had a purity above 98%. PBMCs were isolated right away by Lymphoprep density gradient centrifugation and were stained directly, without culture. Samples were stained and sorted in pairs, with one healthy donor and one patient per experiment, so that batch effects were minimized. The High Capacity cDNA Reverse Transcription Kit was used to reverse transcribe all of the isolated RNA, meaning that expressed TCRB transcripts were what got sequenced. Deep immunoSEQ sequencing was applied to naive, central memory and regulatory T cell samples, giving an average of roughly 3.5 million total reads per sample. After sorted cells were lysed in RLT buffer, RNA was extracted with DNase-treated RNeasy Micro or Mini kits, with the choice depending on cell number. To prevent cross-contamination, every cell subset was processed on its own, while patient and healthy donor samples were processed together. The immunoSEQ multiplex PCR was used to amplify TCRB sequences from cDNA, generating 87-bp fragments that spanned the CDR3 region. Sequencing of the amplicons was done on the Illumina HiSeq platform. The paper's data handling went like this. PCR bias was corrected computationally using synthetic template baselines, and reads within Hamming distance 2 were collapsed, with unmergeable singletons discarded. Reads were aligned against IMGT so that V, D and J genes, CDR3 length and insertions or deletions at six rearrangement sites could be assigned. Clonotype counts were normalized to sorted cell number within each subset before computing true diversity and Gini coefficients with the tcR R package. The overlap coefficient, calculated on TCRB nucleotide sequences, was used to quantify repertoire sharing. Out-of-frame TCRB sequences from naive cells were analyzed to stand in for the pre-selection repertoire. Imported from immuneACCESS, the table was reduced by TCRdb to in-frame sequences with V and J called. These copies leave out some clones; in studies compared against another copy, an unresolved V gene accounts for under half, and the cause of the remainder is not known. D and trimming were read from the DNA, whereas the V and J calls and clone size are those reported in that table. The sample table holds 350,000 to 400,000 clones, of which about 16% were seen once. The top ten constitute more than 0.015% of the sample.

The CDR3, from cysteine to phenylalanine, totals 14 residues. The kept DNA is CDR3 alone, 42 bases in frame from the first base. CDR1 and CDR2 are read off the germline V gene (reference sequence) as SEHNR and FQNEAQ. V is reduced by 5 bases and J by 2 bases, leaving a spacing of 11 bases between them. The specimen sequenced was naive CD4+ T cells from blood. The sample's cell subset or site, from its label and the paper: true naive CD4+ T cells. The source is a woman under 30 in good health. Here the chain combines TRBV7-9 and TRBJ2-3; TRBD1 is perhaps the D gene, given 6 matching bases. The CDR3 region has the sequence CASSPRQATDTQYF. In nucleotide form, the sequence is TGTGCCAGCAGCCCGCGACAGGCCACAGATACGCAGTATTTT.